The rows below give T cell receptor beta chains drawn from one sample of a study of blood T cell repertoires in COVID-19. Repertoires were generated with immunoSEQ multiplex PCR, while TCRdb's copy carries only in-frame clones and drops some. Here the sample spans about 91,000 clones, approximately 77% being singletons. Specimen: peripheral blood. The origin of the receptors is a woman older than 75 with acute or convalescent COVID-19. Both conserved end residues are part of each CDR3. The D gene is left open where the match is weak. Some rows have no size entry. The others give once, few or many, or a class for an expanded clone.

j_call,v_call,cdr3_length,d_call,clone_size,cdr3_aa,cdr3_nt
TRBJ2-2,TRBV2,17,TRBD1,-,CASIGGDRGPGTGELFF,TGTGCCAGCATCGGGGGGGACAGGGGCCCTGGGACCGGGGAGCTGTTTTTT
TRBJ1-2,TRBV4-3,14,-,-,CASSQDETYYGYTF,TGCGCCAGCAGCCAAGACGAGACTTACTATGGCTACACCTTC
TRBJ2-3,TRBV24-1,13,-,many,CATSDYNTDTQYF,TGTGCCACCAGTGATTACAACACAGATACGCAGTATTTT
TRBJ2-7,TRBV4-3,15,-,few,CASSQQADPPGEQYF,TGCGCCAGCAGCCAACAAGCGGATCCCCCGGGCGAGCAGTACTTC
TRBJ1-1,TRBV6-2/TRBV6-3,20,-,once,CASSYSAAATLRGANTEAFF,TGTGCCAGCAGTTACTCGGCTGCGGCAACCCTCCGGGGAGCGAACACTGAAGCTTTCTTT
TRBJ2-4,TRBV7-2,15,TRBD2,-,CASSLGGSGKNIQYF,TGTGCCAGCAGCTTAGGCGGTAGCGGGAAAAACATTCAGTACTTC
TRBJ1-1,TRBV4-1,14,TRBD1,-,CASSQVGQPTEAFF,TGCGCCAGCAGCCAAGTGGGACAGCCCACTGAAGCTTTCTTT
TRBJ2-1,TRBV5-6,13,TRBD2,-,CASRSWGGNEQFF,TGTGCCAGCAGGTCCTGGGGGGGCAATGAGCAGTTCTTC
TRBJ1-1,TRBV14,14,-,-,CASSQVVRGTEAFF,TGTGCCAGCAGCCAAGTGGTACGGGGCACTGAAGCTTTCTTT
TRBJ1-2,TRBV2,10,-,-,CASRSYGYTF,TGTGCCAGCAGGAGCTATGGCTACACCTTC
TRBJ1-1,TRBV15,17,-,-,CATSRDPPGGVVTEAFF,TGTGCCACCAGCAGAGACCCCCCAGGAGGGGTCGTCACTGAAGCTTTCTTT
TRBJ2-3,TRBV6-2/TRBV6-3,17,TRBD2,-,CASSWDPAGVSTDTQYF,TGTGCCAGCAGTTGGGACCCAGCGGGAGTGTCCACAGATACGCAGTATTTT
TRBJ1-1,TRBV10-3,14,-,-,CAIRSVSSNTEAFF,TGTGCCATCAGGTCAGTCTCCTCGAACACTGAAGCTTTCTTT
TRBJ2-1,TRBV18,16,TRBD1,-,CASSPPGQQTYNEQFF,TGTGCCAGCTCACCGCCGGGACAGCAGACCTACAATGAGCAGTTCTTC
TRBJ1-2,TRBV7-9,17,TRBD1,-,CASSQGTGRGGNYGYTF,TGTGCCAGCAGCCAAGGGACAGGGAGAGGAGGTAACTATGGCTACACCTTC
TRBJ2-3,TRBV18,18,TRBD2,-,CASSPLGLAGGTTDTQYF,TGTGCCAGCTCACCTCTTGGACTAGCGGGGGGGACCACAGATACGCAGTATTTT
TRBJ1-5,TRBV11-2,15,TRBD1,-,CASSRDRGHNQPQHF,TGTGCCAGCAGCCGTGACAGGGGACACAATCAGCCCCAGCATTTT
TRBJ1-2,TRBV7-9,15,TRBD1,medium-sized,CASSLEGTAWGGYTF,TGTGCCAGCAGCTTAGAAGGGACAGCTTGGGGTGGCTACACCTTC
TRBJ1-2,TRBV19,11,-,-,CASSIGGSLRF,TGTGCCAGTAGTATAGGAGGCAGCCTACGCTTC
TRBJ2-3,TRBV5-1,14,-,-,CASSLLPRADTQYF,TGCGCCAGCAGCTTGCTTCCTCGAGCAGATACGCAGTATTTT
TRBJ1-5,TRBV19,15,TRBD1,few,CASSSGQGASQPQHF,TGTGCCAGTAGTTCCGGACAGGGGGCTTCTCAGCCCCAGCATTTT
TRBJ1-1,TRBV19,14,TRBD1,few,CASSPTDRRLAAFF,TGTGCCAGTAGCCCTACGGACAGGCGTCTTGCGGCTTTCTTT
TRBJ2-3,TRBV14,16,TRBD2,-,CASSLRLARVTDTQYF,TGTGCCAGCAGCCTTCGACTAGCGCGGGTCACAGATACGCAGTATTTT
TRBJ1-2,TRBV20-1,11,-,-,CRAGTPYGYTF,TGCAGAGCCGGGACACCCTATGGCTACACCTTC
TRBJ2-7,TRBV15,12,-,medium-sized,CATSQDSYEQYF,TGTGCCACCAGCCAAGACAGCTACGAGCAGTACTTC
TRBJ2-1,TRBV21-1,17,-,-,CASSIEGRVRGRNEQFF,TGTGCCAGCAGCATCGAGGGAAGGGTTCGCGGTAGGAATGAGCAGTTCTTC
TRBJ1-2,TRBV6-2/TRBV6-3,18,TRBD1,-,CASSYSRDRARINYGYTF,TGTGCCAGCAGTTACTCCCGGGACAGGGCCAGGATTAACTATGGCTACACCTTC
TRBJ2-7,TRBV18,16,-,-,CASSLVAQVSSYEQYF,TGTGCCAGCTCTCTGGTGGCACAGGTCAGTAGCTACGAGCAGTACTTC
TRBJ2-3,TRBV7-3,17,-,once,CASSLNPTRTGTDTQYF,TGTGCCAGCAGCTTAAACCCGACTAGAACGGGCACAGATACGCAGTATTTT
TRBJ2-3,TRBV6-1,15,TRBD2,-,CASREGGGSADTQYF,TGTGCCAGCAGGGAAGGCGGGGGGAGCGCAGATACGCAGTATTTT
TRBJ1-1,TRBV5-6,15,TRBD1,-,CASSPWTGGVSEAFF,TGTGCCAGCAGCCCCTGGACAGGGGGCGTATCTGAAGCTTTCTTT
TRBJ2-3,TRBV6-2/TRBV6-3,16,TRBD1,-,CASSYSGTGWTDTQYF,TGTGCCAGCAGTTATTCCGGGACAGGGTGGACAGATACGCAGTATTTT
TRBJ2-2,TRBV5-1,12,-,few,CASSSNTGELFF,TGCGCCAGCAGCTCTAACACCGGGGAGCTGTTTTTT
TRBJ1-1,TRBV23-1,20,TRBD1,-,CASTGTGQGRGATPNTEAFF,TGCGCCAGCACGGGGACGGGACAGGGGCGGGGGGCCACTCCGAACACTGAAGCTTTCTTT
TRBJ2-6,TRBV28,16,-,-,CASSSNPLSGANVLTF,TGTGCCAGCAGTTCTAATCCGCTCTCTGGGGCCAACGTCCTGACTTTC
TRBJ1-2,TRBV7-9,14,-,-,CASSLSPSGYGYTF,TGTGCCAGCAGCTTAAGTCCATCGGGGTATGGCTACACCTTC
TRBJ2-1,TRBV19,17,TRBD1,-,CASRPPGGTGGSNEQFF,TGTGCCAGTAGACCCCCGGGGGGGACAGGGGGGTCTAATGAGCAGTTCTTC
TRBJ2-7,TRBV27,16,-,-,CASSPGTGRSSYEQYF,TGTGCCAGCAGCCCGGGGACCGGGAGAAGCTCCTACGAGCAGTACTTC
TRBJ2-3,TRBV7-9,16,TRBD2,-,CASSAVQGGGTDTQYF,TGTGCCAGCAGCGCAGTCCAGGGAGGGGGCACAGATACGCAGTATTTT
TRBJ2-3,TRBV4-3,16,TRBD1,-,CASSLSVGGSGDTQYF,TGCGCCAGCAGCCTTAGTGTAGGGGGCTCGGGAGATACGCAGTATTTT
TRBJ2-1,TRBV19,14,TRBD2,-,CASSTSGGAGEQFF,TGTGCCAGTTCGACTAGCGGGGGGGCGGGTGAGCAGTTCTTC
TRBJ2-2,TRBV2,12,-,-,CASSNSYGELFF,TGTGCCAGCAGTAATAGCTACGGGGAGCTGTTTTTT
TRBJ2-3,TRBV7-6,13,-,-,CASSLIQEDTQYF,TGTGCCAGCAGCCTCATACAGGAGGATACGCAGTATTTT
TRBJ2-4,TRBV5-1,13,-,-,CASSFTDENIQYF,TGCGCCAGCAGCTTCACAGACGAAAACATTCAGTACTTC
TRBJ2-1,TRBV7-2,17,TRBD2,-,CASGEGVSGTSYNEQFF,TGTGCCAGCGGGGAAGGGGTTAGCGGGACATCCTACAATGAGCAGTTCTTC
TRBJ1-6,TRBV19,16,TRBD1,-,CASSIKQGTTYSPLHF,TGTGCCAGTAGTATTAAACAGGGGACAACCTATTCACCCCTCCACTTT
TRBJ2-7,TRBV4-3,15,-,-,CASSQEGSSVYEQYF,TGCGCCAGCAGCCAAGAAGGGTCTAGCGTCTACGAGCAGTACTTC
TRBJ2-5,TRBV28,17,TRBD2,-,CASSPPGLAGGRRTQYF,TGTGCCAGCAGTCCCCCGGGACTAGCGGGGGGGCGCAGGACCCAGTACTTC
TRBJ1-2,TRBV30,15,-,-,CAWSFDSSYIYGYTF,TGTGCCTGGAGTTTTGACAGTAGTTATATCTATGGCTACACCTTC
TRBJ1-2,TRBV19,15,TRBD1,few,CASRDRGRGNYGYTF,TGTGCCAGCAGGGACAGGGGGCGCGGAAACTATGGCTACACCTTC
TRBJ2-7,TRBV20-1,11,-,-,CSANRDYEQYF,TGCAGTGCTAACAGGGACTACGAGCAGTACTTC
TRBJ2-3,TRBV6-5,13,-,-,CASSLQLEDTQYF,TGTGCCAGCAGCCTACAGCTCGAAGATACGCAGTATTTT
TRBJ2-7,TRBV11-2,15,TRBD2,few,CASSPTSGVRYEQYF,TGTGCCAGCAGCCCCACTAGCGGGGTTCGCTACGAGCAGTACTTC
TRBJ1-3,TRBV30,14,-,-,CAWSVALSRDTIYF,TGTGCCTGGAGTGTAGCGCTCTCAAGAGACACCATATATTTT
TRBJ2-3,TRBV29-1,12,-,-,CSVEGTIDTQYF,TGCAGCGTTGAAGGGACTATAGATACGCAGTATTTT
TRBJ2-7,TRBV5-1,14,-,-,CASSLTGTTYEQYF,TGCGCCAGCAGCTTGACCGGGACAACCTACGAGCAGTACTTC
TRBJ2-3,TRBV6-1,15,-,few,CASSEMGGSTDTQYF,TGTGCCAGCAGTGAAATGGGGGGTAGCACAGATACGCAGTATTTT
TRBJ1-5,TRBV19,14,TRBD1,few,CASSLTGVDQPQHF,TGTGCCAGTAGTTTGACAGGGGTGGACCAGCCCCAGCATTTT